This T cell receptor beta chain was identified during a study of T cell clonality in common variable immunodeficiency. Points from the study as a whole: Common variable immunodeficiency TCR beta sequences reportedly had fewer deletions and N-nucleotide insertions. TCRbeta clonality was increased in CVID versus healthy controls.

This clone appeared many times. Its antigen is unknown. The sequenced fragment ends 3 residues before the CDR3 boundary, so the rest is inferred from the germline J gene. CVID and control samples used equivalent genomic DNA input. Using immunoSEQ multiplex PCR, the repertoire was profiled, and TCRdb retains in-frame clones only, with some absent. The sample counts roughly 30,000 clones, none seen once; the ten largest own less than 15%. Germline V gives CDR1 SGHRS, CDR2 YFSETQ. The CDR3 covers 16 residues. The V call is TRBV5-1, the J call TRBJ2-4; D is perhaps TRBD2 (6 bases). The sequence was collected from a person aged 18 to 70 in good health. Sample: peripheral blood mononuclear cells. The CDR3 protein is CASSPILRAGNPVQYF. Incomplete CDR3 DNA: TGCGCCAGCAGCCCAATTTTGAGGGCGGGAAACCCCGTT. The entire variable domain, with the rest obtained from reference TRBV5-1 and TRBJ2-4, is as follows: KAGVTQTPRYLIKTRGQQVTLSCSPISGHRSVSWYQQTPGQGLQFLFEYFSETQRNKGNFPGRFSGRQFSNSRSEMNVSTLELGDSALYLCASSPILRAGNPVQYFGAGTRLSVL.